The 8 T cell receptor beta chains below come from one sample, sequenced in a study of cytomegalovirus exposure and HLA in healthy donors. Researchers ran the PCR with 60 Vbeta and 13 Jbeta primers. Libraries were prepared by immunoSEQ multiplex PCR; TCRdb keeps only in-frame clonotypes and omits some of them. This table has more than 65,000 clones, approximately 61% appearing once. The sequencing input was PBMCs. The receptors were sampled from a woman aged 45-65 years in good health and CMV-seropositive.

The chain combines TRBV2 with TRBJ2-1; 11 bases agree with TRBD2. Germline lookup yields CDR1 SNHLY and CDR2 FYNNEI. The CDR3 length is 14 residues. The ends lost 8 bases at V and 7 bases at J; junction bases unmatched: 7. The CDR3 region is CASQGGLAVNEQFF. The CDR3 DNA follows: TGTGCCAGCCAGGGGGGACTAGCGGTTAATGAGCAGTTCTTC.

The chain joins TRBV6-6 to TRBJ1-5; D not resolved. V was shortened by 6 bases and J by 0 bases, with 9 bases between the two germline ends. CDR1 is MNHNY, CDR2 SVGAGI, per germline (reference sequence). The CDR3 extends over 14 amino acids. CDR3 nucleotide sequence: TGTGCCAGCAGCGGAGATCGTAGCAATCAGCCCCAGCATTTT. This translates into CASSGDRSNQPQHF.

This clone has a handful of counts. The chain employs TRBV7-2 and TRBJ2-3; D remains ambiguous. Germline loops: CDR1 SGHTA, CDR2 FQGNSA. Trimming took 4 bases from V and 2 from J, leaving 10 bases between them. This CDR3 contains 14 residues. CDR3 bases: TGTGCCAGCAGCTCCCCCTTATTCACAGATACGCAGTATTTT. Translation gives CASSSPLFTDTQYF.

J is TRBJ2-2 and V is TRBV6-1; 9 bases line up with TRBD1. Germline V gene data show CDR1 as MNHNS and CDR2 as SASEGT. CDR3 size: 17 residues. The V and J ends lost 6 bases and 1 base, in that order; junction bases with no gene match: 9. This CDR3 reads CASREPGTGWNTGELFF. In DNA form, the CDR3 reads TGTGCCAGCAGGGAACCCGGGACAGGGTGGAACACCGGGGAGCTGTTTTTT.

The rearrangement links TRBV11-2 to TRBJ2-1; 13 positions agree with TRBD2. The trim removed 2 bases at V and 8 bases at J, leaving 9 bases unmatched. Per the germline V gene, CDR1 is SGHAT and CDR2 is FQNNGV. The length of the CDR3 is 17 residues. The CDR3 DNA reads TGTGCCAGCAGCTTAACTAGCGGGGGGGCGACCTTTGATGAGCAGTTCTTC. Protein product: CASSLTSGGATFDEQFF.

This clone has only a few counts. This rearrangement joins TRBV2 to TRBJ2-5; TRBD2 matches at 16 bases. The germline gives CDR1 SNHLY, CDR2 FYNNEI. The CDR3 extends over 18 amino acids. Trimming removed 7 bases from V and 2 bases from J; junction bases left unmatched: 10. The CDR3 loop reads CASTDGTSGGGSQETQYF. The CDR3 DNA reads TGTGCCAGCACTGACGGGACTAGCGGGGGGGGGTCTCAAGAGACCCAGTACTTC.

The chain joins TRBV6-1 to TRBJ2-7; 7 nucleotides match TRBD1. The CDR3 sequence is 13 residues long. Germline V gene data show CDR1 as MNHNS and CDR2 as SASEGT. V trimming: 4 bases; J trimming: 4 bases; junction bases outside the gene matches: 4. In DNA, the CDR3 is TGTGCCAGCAGTGCGGACAGGAGTTACGAGCAGTACTTC. Translation gives CASSADRSYEQYF.

The rearrangement uses TRBV5-8 and TRBJ2-7, with D perhaps matching TRBD2 (5 bases). This CDR3 spans 14 amino acids. Trimming took off 2 bases at V and 3 bases at J, with 12 bases between the two ends. Germline-derived CDR1 and CDR2 are SGHTS and YDEGEE. CDR3 in DNA: TGTGCCAGCAGCTTCCGGCGGGCGGACTACGAGCAGTACGTC. It translates to CASSFRRADYEQYV.